A single sample gave rise to the 16 T cell receptor beta chains below, sequenced in a study of blood T cell repertoires in COVID-19 (dated by TCRdb to about 2020). The method was the immunoSEQ multiplex PCR assay. TCRdb re-hosts the immuneACCESS table, in-frame sequences only. Its copies lack some clones; in the studies checked, an unresolved V gene accounts for under half of them, and the cause for the rest is not known. This sample has around 220,000 clones in its table, and 84% of those were observed once. About 20% of the sample goes to the ten largest clones. The sample consisted of peripheral blood. The receptors derive from a man aged 25-45 years with active or convalescent COVID-19.

This sequence joins TRBV2 and TRBJ1-1; tentatively, D is TRBD1 (5 bases). Germline lookup yields CDR1 SNHLY and CDR2 FYNNEI. The V gene lost 3 bases and the J gene lost 1 base, with 6 bases spanning the gap. The CDR3 has 13 amino acids. The CDR3 loop reads CASSDQGNTEAFF. The CDR3, as DNA: TGTGCCAGCAGTGATCAGGGGAACACTGAAGCTTTCTTT.

The CDR3 here is CASSKGQGWNEQFF. The DNA for the CDR3 is TGTGCCAGCAGCAAAGGACAGGGGTGGAATGAGCAGTTCTTC. J is TRBJ2-1 and V is TRBV7-2, with 9 positions matching TRBD1. The CDR3 has 14 amino acids. Germline V gene sequence: CDR1 SGHTA, CDR2 FQGNSA. Trimming cost V 5 bases and J 7 bases; bases outside gene matches: 6.

The chain carries TRBV13 and TRBJ2-7; D perhaps matches TRBD2 (6 bases). Trimming took 1 base from V and 7 from J, leaving 8 bases between them. The CDR3 has 12 amino acids. Germline V CDR1 and CDR2: PRHDT, FYEKMQ (reference sequence). CDR3 amino acids: CASSLVAGEQYF. CDR3 nucleotide sequence: TGTGCCAGCAGCTTAGTTGCGGGGGAGCAGTACTTC.

The V call is TRBV7-3, the J call TRBJ2-1; TRBD2 aligns across 9 bases. J gave up 9 bases and V 3 bases, and 6 bases lay outside the gene matches. The CDR3 has 14 residues. Germline assignment: CDR1 SGHTA and CDR2 FQGTGA. The CDR3 DNA reads as TGTGCCAGCAGCTTCGCGGCGGGAGGGCCTGAGCAGTTCTTC. It encodes CASSFAAGGPEQFF. The full variable domain, rest sourced from reference TRBV7-3 and TRBJ2-1, is GAGVSQTPSNKVTEKGKYVELRCDPISGHTALYWYRQSLGQGPEFLIYFQGTGAADDSGLPNDRFFAVRPEGSVSTLKIQRTERGDSAVYLCASSFAAGGPEQFFGPGTRLTVL.

This clone was seen a single time. This chain uses TRBV27 with TRBJ2-3; the match to TRBD1 covers 9 bases. CDR3 length equals 17 residues. Germline lookup yields CDR1 MNHEY and CDR2 SMNVEV (reference sequence). The trim removed 5 bases at V and 6 bases at J, leaving 15 bases unmatched. As DNA, the CDR3 is TGTGCCAGCAGTATCCCGCCGACAGGGGGGGACCCTGATACGCAGTATTTT. Its translation is CASSIPPTGGDPDTQYF.

This clone has only a few counts. The chain recombines TRBV5-1 with TRBJ1-4; D is possibly TRBD1 (6 bases). Germline V gene sequence: CDR1 SGHRS, CDR2 YFSETQ. V lost 0 bases, J lost 4 bases, and 10 bases lay in between. This CDR3 has 15 amino acids. As DNA, the CDR3 is TGCGCCAGCAGCTTGGAGGGGGTCGATAATGAAAAACTGTTTTTT. It translates to CASSLEGVDNEKLFF.

The CDR3 is CASLRDRNTGELFF. CDR3 DNA: TGTGCCAGCCTGAGGGACAGAAACACCGGGGAGCTGTTTTTT. The rearrangement links TRBV6-5 to TRBJ2-2; 7 nucleotides match TRBD1. The germline V gene encodes CDR1 MNHEY and CDR2 SVGAGI. The CDR3 has 14 amino acids. V lost 8 bases and J lost 2; bases outside the gene matches: 5.

V and J are TRBV18 and TRBJ1-6; TRBD1 matches at 8 bases. CDR3 length: 14 residues. Trimming took 3 bases from V and 6 from J; bases not matched to a gene: 1. The germline gives CDR1 KGHSH, CDR2 LQKENI. CDR3 residues: CASSPQGANSPLHF. For the CDR3, the DNA is TGTGCCAGCTCACCTCAGGGGGCTAATTCACCCCTCCACTTT.

This clone was detected once. The rearrangement joins TRBV28 to TRBJ2-6; the D gene is possibly TRBD2 (6 bases). V shed 3 bases and J shed 2 bases, with 11 bases lying between them. The CDR3 is made up of 16 amino acids. Germline loops: CDR1 MDHEN, CDR2 SYDVKM. CDR3 DNA sequence: TGTGCCAGCAGTTTTAGACTAGGGACTGGGGCCAACGTCCTGACTTTC. This encodes CASSFRLGTGANVLTF.

V usage is TRBV10-3 and J usage is TRBJ2-1; D is unclear. The germline CDR1 and CDR2 sequences are ENHRY and SYGVKD. Trimming shortened V by 10 bases and J by 1 base, and 11 bases separated the two germline ends. This CDR3 is built from 13 residues. This CDR3 reads CATSGDSYNEQFF. The CDR3 DNA sequence: TGTGCCACCTCAGGTGATTCCTACAATGAGCAGTTCTTC.

About this clone: This sample also contains other DNA sequences that code for the same CDR3. The chain joins TRBV9 to TRBJ1-2; TRBD1 aligns across 8 bases. The V and J ends lost 0 bases and 2 bases, in that order; junction bases with no gene match: 0. CDR3 size: 14 residues. Germline values: CDR1 SGDLS, CDR2 YYNGEE. The CDR3 region is CASSVGDRNYGYTF. The CDR3 nucleotides are TGTGCCAGCAGCGTAGGGGACAGGAACTATGGCTACACCTTC. Complete variable domain (other parts from reference TRBV9 and TRBJ1-2): DSGVTQTPKHLITATGQRVTLRCSPRSGDLSVYWYQQSLDQGLQFLIQYYNGEERAKGNILERFSAQQFPDLHSELNLSSLELGDSALYFCASSVGDRNYGYTFGSGTRLTVV.

This clone showed up just a few times. The chain links TRBV7-9 to TRBJ1-2; TRBD1 matches at 7 bases. The CDR3 contains 14 residues. Germline V gene data show CDR1 as SEHNR and CDR2 as FQNEAQ (reference sequence). The J segment lost 7 bases and the V segment lost 1 base, leaving 6 bases of the junction unmatched. The CDR3 nucleotides are TGTGCCAGCAGCTTAGTCCCGACAGGGCTTGGCTACACCTTC. Protein product: CASSLVPTGLGYTF.

The chain has TRBV2 and TRBJ2-3; possibly TRBD2 for D (5 bases). The V gene lost 6 bases and the J gene lost 2 bases, with 9 bases spanning the gap. CDR3 length equals 13 residues. CDR1 is SNHLY and CDR2 is FYNNEI in the germline V gene. The DNA for the CDR3 is TGTGCCAGCAGAGAGACTATCACAGATACGCAGTATTTT. This encodes CASRETITDTQYF.

J is TRBJ1-5 and V is TRBV18; D uncertain. This CDR3 contains 17 residues. Trimming stripped 2 bases from V and 4 bases from J, with 18 bases between. Germline assignment: CDR1 KGHSH and CDR2 LQKENI. The CDR3 protein is CASSPTRPESGNQPQHF. CDR3 bases: TGTGCCAGCTCACCAACCCGCCCGGAGAGTGGTAATCAGCCCCAGCATTTT. The whole variable domain, remainder taken from reference TRBV18 and TRBJ1-5, is NAGVMQNPRHLVRRRGQEARLRCSPMKGHSHVYWYRQLPEEGLKFMVYLQKENIIDESGMPKERFSAEFPKEGPSILRIQQVVRGDSAAYFCASSPTRPESGNQPQHFGDGTRLSIL.

V usage is TRBV5-6 and J usage is TRBJ1-1, with 7 bases aligning to TRBD1. The CDR3 has 17 residues. The J segment lost 1 base and the V segment lost 1 base, leaving 10 bases of the junction unmatched. Per germline, CDR1 SGHDT and CDR2 YYEEEE. CDR3 nucleotide sequence: TGTGCCAGCAGCTTGATCACCCCGACAGGGAGGAACACTGAAGCTTTCTTT. Residues: CASSLITPTGRNTEAFF.

This chain links TRBV6-6 with TRBJ2-7; perhaps TRBD2 as D (5 bases). The CDR3 loop spans 12 amino acids. V was shortened by 8 bases and J by 2 bases, with 10 bases between the two germline ends. Germline V gene sequence: CDR1 MNHNY, CDR2 SVGAGI (reference sequence). Written as DNA, the CDR3 is TGTGCCAGCCGGGCCGGGACCTACGAGCAGTACTTC. Its translation: CASRAGTYEQYF.